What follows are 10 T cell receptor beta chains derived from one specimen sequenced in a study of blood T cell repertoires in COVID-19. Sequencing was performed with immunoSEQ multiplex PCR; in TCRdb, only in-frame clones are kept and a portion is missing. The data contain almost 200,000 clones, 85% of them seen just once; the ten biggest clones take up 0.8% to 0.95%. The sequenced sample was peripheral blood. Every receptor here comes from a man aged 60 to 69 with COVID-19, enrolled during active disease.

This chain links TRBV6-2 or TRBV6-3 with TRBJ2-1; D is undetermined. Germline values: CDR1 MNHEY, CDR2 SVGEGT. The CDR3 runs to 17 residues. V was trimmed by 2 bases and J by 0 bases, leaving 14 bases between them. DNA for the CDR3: TGTGCCAGCAGTTACGCCCCGCAGGAAAGCTCCTACAATGAGCAGTTCTTC. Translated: CASSYAPQESSYNEQFF.

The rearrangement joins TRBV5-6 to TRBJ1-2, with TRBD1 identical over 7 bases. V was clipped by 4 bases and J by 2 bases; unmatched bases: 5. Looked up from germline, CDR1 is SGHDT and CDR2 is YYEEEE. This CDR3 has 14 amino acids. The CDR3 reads CASSIEQGNYGYTF. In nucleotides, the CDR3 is TGTGCCAGCAGCATAGAACAGGGGAACTATGGCTACACCTTC. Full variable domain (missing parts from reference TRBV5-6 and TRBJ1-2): DAGVTQSPTHLIKTRGQQVTLRCSPKSGHDTVSWYQQALGQGPQFIFQYYEEEERQRGNFPDRFSGHQFPNYSSELNVNALLLGDSALYLCASSIEQGNYGYTFGSGTRLTVV.

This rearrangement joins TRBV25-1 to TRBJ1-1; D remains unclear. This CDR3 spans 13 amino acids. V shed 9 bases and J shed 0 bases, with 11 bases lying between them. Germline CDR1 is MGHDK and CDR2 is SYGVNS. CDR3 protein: CARVERMNTEAFF. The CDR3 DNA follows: TGTGCCAGGGTAGAGCGAATGAACACTGAAGCTTTCTTT. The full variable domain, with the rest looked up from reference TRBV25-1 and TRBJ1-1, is EADIYQTPRYLVIGTGKKITLECSQTMGHDKMYWYQQDPGMELHLIHYSYGVNSTEKGDLSSESTVSRIRTEHFPLTLESARPSHTSQYLCARVERMNTEAFFGQGTRLTVV.

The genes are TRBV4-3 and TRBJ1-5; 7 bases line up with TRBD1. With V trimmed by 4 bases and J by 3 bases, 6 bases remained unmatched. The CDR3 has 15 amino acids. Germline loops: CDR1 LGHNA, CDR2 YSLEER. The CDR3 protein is CASSPGTAINQPQHF. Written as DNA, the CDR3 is TGCGCCAGCAGCCCGGGGACAGCGATCAATCAGCCCCAGCATTTT.

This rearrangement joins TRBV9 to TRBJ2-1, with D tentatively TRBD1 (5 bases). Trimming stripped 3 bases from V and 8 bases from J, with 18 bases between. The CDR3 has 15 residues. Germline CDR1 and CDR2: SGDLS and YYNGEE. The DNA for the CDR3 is TGTGCCAGCAGCGCAACTACCGACAGTTTCCATGAGCAGTTCTTC. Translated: CASSATTDSFHEQFF.

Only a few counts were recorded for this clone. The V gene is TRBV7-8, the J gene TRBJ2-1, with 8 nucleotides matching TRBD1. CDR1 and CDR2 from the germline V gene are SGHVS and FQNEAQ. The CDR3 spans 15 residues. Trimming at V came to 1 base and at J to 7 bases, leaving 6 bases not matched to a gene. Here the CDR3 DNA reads TGTGCCAGCAGCTTAGGGGCAGGGGGCCGGAATGAGCAGTTCTTC. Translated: CASSLGAGGRNEQFF. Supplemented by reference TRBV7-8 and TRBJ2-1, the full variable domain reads GAGVSQSPRYKVAKRGQDVALRCDPISGHVSLFWYQQALGQGPEFLTYFQNEAQLDKSGLPSDRFFAERPEGSVSTLKIQRTQQEDSAVYLCASSLGAGGRNEQFFGPGTRLTVL.

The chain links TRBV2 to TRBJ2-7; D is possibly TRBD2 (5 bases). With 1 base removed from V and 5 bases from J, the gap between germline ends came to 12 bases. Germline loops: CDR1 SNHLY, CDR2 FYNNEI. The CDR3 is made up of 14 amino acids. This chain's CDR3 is CASSEERGSDEQYF. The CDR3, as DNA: TGTGCCAGCAGTGAAGAACGTGGGAGCGACGAGCAGTACTTC.

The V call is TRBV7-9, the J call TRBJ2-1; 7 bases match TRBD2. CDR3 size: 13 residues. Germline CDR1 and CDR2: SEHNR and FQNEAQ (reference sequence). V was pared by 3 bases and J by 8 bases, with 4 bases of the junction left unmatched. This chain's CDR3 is CASSLAGADEQFF. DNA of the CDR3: TGTGCCAGCAGCTTGGCGGGAGCCGATGAGCAGTTCTTC.

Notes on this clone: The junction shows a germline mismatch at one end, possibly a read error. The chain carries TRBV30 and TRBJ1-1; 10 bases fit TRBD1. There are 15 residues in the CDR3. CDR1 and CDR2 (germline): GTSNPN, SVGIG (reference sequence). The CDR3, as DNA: TGTGCCAGCGGGACAGGGGCTCAGTGGAACGCTGAAGCTTTCTTT. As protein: CASGTGAQWNAEAFF.

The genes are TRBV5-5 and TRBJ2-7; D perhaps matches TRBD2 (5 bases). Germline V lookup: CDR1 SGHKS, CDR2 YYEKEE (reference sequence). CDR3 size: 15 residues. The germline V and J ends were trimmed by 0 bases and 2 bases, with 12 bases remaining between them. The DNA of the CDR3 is TGTGCCAGCAGCTTGGAGGGTCGGGGAACCTACGAGCAGTACTTC. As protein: CASSLEGRGTYEQYF.